A selection of T cell receptor beta chains follows, all from one sample in a study of CD8 T cells in Susac syndrome. MiXCR was run by TCRdb on the immunoSEQ multiplex PCR reads, yielding one entry per CDR3 protein. Counted here are roughly 200,000 distinct CDR3 sequences, approximately 95% occurring once; the ten biggest clones make up approximately 0.082%. The specimen sequenced was CD4+ T cells from PBMCs. Receptor source: a human donor with multiple sclerosis. The CDR3 runs from the conserved cysteine through the conserved F or W. Fields, in order: CDR3 protein, CDR3 DNA, clone size, V gene, D gene, J gene, CDR3 length. The D gene is left open where the match is weak. The size field is filled for only some rows; it gives once, few, many or a size class.

cdr3_aa: CASSYSAGQGGSPLHF; cdr3_nt: TGTGCCAGCAGTTACTCGGCAGGGCAAGGCGGTTCACCCCTCCACTTT; clone_size: NA; v_call: TRBV6-5; d_call: NA; j_call: TRBJ1-6; cdr3_length: 16
cdr3_aa: CSVELDGGGNEQFF; cdr3_nt: TGCAGCGTTGAACTGGATGGCGGGGGAAATGAGCAGTTCTTC; clone_size: NA; v_call: TRBV29-1; d_call: TRBD2; j_call: TRBJ2-1; cdr3_length: 14
cdr3_aa: CASSPSGGRTGANVLTF; cdr3_nt: TGTGCCAGCAGCCCCAGCGGGGGGAGGACTGGGGCCAACGTCCTGACTTTC; clone_size: NA; v_call: TRBV7-9; d_call: TRBD2; j_call: TRBJ2-6; cdr3_length: 17
cdr3_aa: CASSLGGQGFEAFF; cdr3_nt: TGTGCCAGCAGCCTGGGAGGACAGGGGTTTGAAGCTTTCTTT; clone_size: NA; v_call: TRBV3-1; d_call: TRBD1; j_call: TRBJ1-1; cdr3_length: 14
cdr3_aa: CSPSDGRVETQYF; cdr3_nt: TGCAGCCCCTCAGACGGGAGAGTCGAGACCCAGTACTTC; clone_size: NA; v_call: TRBV29-1; d_call: NA; j_call: TRBJ2-5; cdr3_length: 13
cdr3_aa: CASSQVTHNEQFF; cdr3_nt: TGTGCCAGCAGCCAAGTTACCCACAATGAGCAGTTCTTC; clone_size: NA; v_call: TRBV14; d_call: NA; j_call: TRBJ2-1; cdr3_length: 13
cdr3_aa: CASSQALPSTDTQYF; cdr3_nt: TGTGCCAGCAGCCAAGCTCTGCCTAGCACAGATACGCAGTATTTT; clone_size: NA; v_call: TRBV3-1; d_call: NA; j_call: TRBJ2-3; cdr3_length: 15
cdr3_aa: CASSSHQQGDYGYTF; cdr3_nt: TGTGCCAGCAGTTCCCATCAACAGGGAGACTATGGCTACACCTTC; clone_size: once; v_call: TRBV27; d_call: NA; j_call: TRBJ1-2; cdr3_length: 15
cdr3_aa: CASSGGGLAAYSYNEQFF; cdr3_nt: TGTGCCAGCAGCGGAGGAGGGCTGGCGGCTTACTCCTACAATGAGCAGTTCTTC; clone_size: NA; v_call: TRBV9; d_call: NA; j_call: TRBJ2-1; cdr3_length: 18
cdr3_aa: CSVTTGGISEAFF; cdr3_nt: TGCAGCGTTACGACAGGGGGGATCTCTGAAGCTTTCTTT; clone_size: NA; v_call: TRBV29-1; d_call: TRBD1; j_call: TRBJ1-1; cdr3_length: 13
cdr3_aa: CSAIAGVFNEQFF; cdr3_nt: TGCAGTGCTATAGCGGGGGTCTTCAATGAGCAGTTCTTC; clone_size: NA; v_call: TRBV20-1; d_call: TRBD2; j_call: TRBJ2-1; cdr3_length: 13
cdr3_aa: CSATRGLTYEQYF; cdr3_nt: TGCAGTGCCACACGGGGCCTTACGTACGAGCAGTACTTC; clone_size: NA; v_call: TRBV20-1; d_call: NA; j_call: TRBJ2-7; cdr3_length: 13
cdr3_aa: CASSAGRMNTGELFF; cdr3_nt: TGCGCCAGCAGCGCCGGACGGATGAACACCGGGGAGCTGTTTTTT; clone_size: NA; v_call: TRBV5-1; d_call: NA; j_call: TRBJ2-2; cdr3_length: 15
cdr3_aa: CASSYSPRGNEQFF; cdr3_nt: TGTGCCAGCAGTTATTCGCCGAGGGGCAATGAGCAGTTCTTC; clone_size: NA; v_call: TRBV6-5; d_call: NA; j_call: TRBJ2-1; cdr3_length: 14
cdr3_aa: CAWRTQGARLGKQYF; cdr3_nt: TGTGCCTGGAGGACCCAGGGGGCGAGATTGGGGAAGCAGTACTTC; clone_size: NA; v_call: TRBV30; d_call: TRBD1; j_call: TRBJ2-7; cdr3_length: 15
cdr3_aa: CASSLDLSGPGNIQYF; cdr3_nt: TGTGCCAGCAGCTTAGACCTCTCTGGACCGGGGAACATTCAGTACTTC; clone_size: NA; v_call: TRBV7-9; d_call: NA; j_call: TRBJ2-4; cdr3_length: 16
cdr3_aa: CASSPTGTGIGQPQHF; cdr3_nt: TGTGCCAGCTCACCGACCGGGACAGGGATCGGTCAGCCCCAGCATTTT; clone_size: NA; v_call: TRBV18; d_call: TRBD1; j_call: TRBJ1-5; cdr3_length: 16
cdr3_aa: CAWSVRQGSSPLHF; cdr3_nt: TGTGCCTGGAGTGTCAGGCAGGGAAGTTCACCCCTCCACTTT; clone_size: NA; v_call: TRBV30; d_call: NA; j_call: TRBJ1-6; cdr3_length: 14
cdr3_aa: CAWREGTNTEAFF; cdr3_nt: TGTGCCTGGCGGGAGGGGACGAACACTGAAGCTTTCTTT; clone_size: NA; v_call: TRBV30; d_call: NA; j_call: TRBJ1-1; cdr3_length: 13
cdr3_aa: CATSRSFLLYNEQFF; cdr3_nt: TGTGCCACCAGCAGATCTTTCCTGTTATACAATGAGCAGTTCTTC; clone_size: NA; v_call: TRBV15; d_call: NA; j_call: TRBJ2-1; cdr3_length: 15